Sequencing of this TCR beta chain was carried out in a study of blood T cell repertoires in COVID-19. Turning to the study itself: Donors in the United States, Italy and Spain gave samples during acute or convalescent COVID-19. The cDNA or gDNA used as material had been derived from T cells, B-cell-depleted T cells, or PBMCs.

The CDR3 totals 18 residues. Germline V gene data show CDR1 as SGHNT and CDR2 as YYREEE (reference sequence). The V and J ends lost 4 bases and 1 base respectively, with 21 bases between them. Methods used by the authors: Researchers report that nucleated cell counts were estimated from reference gene primer amplification. Repertoires were generated with immunoSEQ multiplex PCR, while TCRdb's copy carries only in-frame clones and drops some. V and J calls and clone size come straight from that table; D and trimming were deduced from the DNA. The repertoire holds around 150,000 clones, with 70% to 90% as singletons.

This sequence joins TRBV5-4 and TRBJ1-3; perhaps TRBD1 as D (6 bases). This clonotype was sampled from a man between 65 and 80 years old with acute or convalescent COVID-19. The sample consisted of peripheral blood. The CDR3 region has the DNA TGTGCCAGCAGCCAAAATCAACAGGGAGTAGGGTCTGGAAACACCATATATTTT. Protein product: CASSQNQQGVGSGNTIYF.